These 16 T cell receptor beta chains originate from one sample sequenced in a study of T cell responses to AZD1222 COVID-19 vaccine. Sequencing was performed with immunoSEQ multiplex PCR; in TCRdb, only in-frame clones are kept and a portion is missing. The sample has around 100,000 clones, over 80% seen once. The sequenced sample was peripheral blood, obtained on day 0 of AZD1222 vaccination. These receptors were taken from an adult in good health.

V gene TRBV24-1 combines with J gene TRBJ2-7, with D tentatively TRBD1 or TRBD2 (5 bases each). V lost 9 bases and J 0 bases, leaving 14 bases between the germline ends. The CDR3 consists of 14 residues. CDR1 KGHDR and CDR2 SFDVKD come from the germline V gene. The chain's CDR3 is CATRTGTVSYEQYF. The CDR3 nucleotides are TGTGCCACCCGAACCGGGACGGTCTCCTACGAGCAGTACTTC.

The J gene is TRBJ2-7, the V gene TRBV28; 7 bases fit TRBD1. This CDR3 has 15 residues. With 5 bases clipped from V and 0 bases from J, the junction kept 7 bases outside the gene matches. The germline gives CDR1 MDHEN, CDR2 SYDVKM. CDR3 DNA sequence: TGTGCCAGCAGTCGCTACAGGGGTAGCTCCTACGAGCAGTACTTC. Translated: CASSRYRGSSYEQYF.

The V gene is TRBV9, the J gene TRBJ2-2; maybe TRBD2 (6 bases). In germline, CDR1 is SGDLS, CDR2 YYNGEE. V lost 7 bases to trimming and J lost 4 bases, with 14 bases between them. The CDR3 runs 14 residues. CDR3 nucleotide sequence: TGTGCCAGCCTCCCGGGAGCCGGCACCGGGGAGCTGTTTTTT. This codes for CASLPGAGTGELFF.

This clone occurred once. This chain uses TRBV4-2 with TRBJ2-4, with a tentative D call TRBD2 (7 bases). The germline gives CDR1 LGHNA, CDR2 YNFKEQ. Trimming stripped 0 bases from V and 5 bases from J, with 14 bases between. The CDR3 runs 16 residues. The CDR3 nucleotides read TGTGCCAGCAGCCAAGATCTCGCGGGGGCCCAAAACATTCAGTACTTC. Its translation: CASSQDLAGAQNIQYF.

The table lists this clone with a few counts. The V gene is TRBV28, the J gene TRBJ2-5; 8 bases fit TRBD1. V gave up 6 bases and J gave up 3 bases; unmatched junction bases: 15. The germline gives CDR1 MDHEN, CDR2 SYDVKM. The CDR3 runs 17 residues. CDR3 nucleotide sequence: TGTGCCAGCAGGTTTACCGGACAGGGCGCATACAAAGAGACCCAGTACTTC. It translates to CASRFTGQGAYKETQYF.

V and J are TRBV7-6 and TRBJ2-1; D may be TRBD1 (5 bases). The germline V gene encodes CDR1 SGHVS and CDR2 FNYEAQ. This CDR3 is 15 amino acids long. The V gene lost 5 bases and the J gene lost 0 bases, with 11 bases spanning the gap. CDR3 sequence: CASSQGQHSYNEQFF. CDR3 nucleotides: TGTGCCAGCAGCCAAGGACAACACTCCTACAATGAGCAGTTCTTC.

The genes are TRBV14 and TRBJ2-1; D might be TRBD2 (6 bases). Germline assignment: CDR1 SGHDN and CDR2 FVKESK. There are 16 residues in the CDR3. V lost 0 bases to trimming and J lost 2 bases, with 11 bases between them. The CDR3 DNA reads TGTGCCAGCAGCCAAGAGACTAGAAGCCCCTACAATGAGCAGTTCTTC. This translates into CASSQETRSPYNEQFF.

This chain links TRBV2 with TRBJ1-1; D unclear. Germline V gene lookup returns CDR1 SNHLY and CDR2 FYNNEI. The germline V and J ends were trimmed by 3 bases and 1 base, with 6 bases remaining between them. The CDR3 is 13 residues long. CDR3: CASSDRRNTEAFF. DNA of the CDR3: TGTGCCAGCAGTGATCGGAGGAACACTGAAGCTTTCTTT.

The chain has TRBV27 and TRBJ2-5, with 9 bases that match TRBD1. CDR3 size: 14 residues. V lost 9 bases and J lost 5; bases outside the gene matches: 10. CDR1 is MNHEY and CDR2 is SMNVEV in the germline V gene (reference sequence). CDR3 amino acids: CASSSTGGIETQYF. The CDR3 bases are TGTGCCAGTTCCTCGACAGGGGGGATCGAGACCCAGTACTTC.

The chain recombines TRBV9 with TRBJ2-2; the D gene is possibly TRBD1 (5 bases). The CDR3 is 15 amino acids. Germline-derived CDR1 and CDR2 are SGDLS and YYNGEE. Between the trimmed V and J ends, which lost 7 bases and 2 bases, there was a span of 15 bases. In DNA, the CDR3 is TGTGCCAGCTCGGCCCGGACACTCAACACCGGGGAGCTGTTTTTT. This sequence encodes CASSARTLNTGELFF.

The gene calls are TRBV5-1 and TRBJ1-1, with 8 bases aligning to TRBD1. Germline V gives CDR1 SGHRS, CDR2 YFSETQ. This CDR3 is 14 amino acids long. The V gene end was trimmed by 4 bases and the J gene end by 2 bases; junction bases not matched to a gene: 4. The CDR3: CASSGGQGNTEAFF. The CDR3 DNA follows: TGCGCCAGCAGCGGCGGACAGGGAAACACTGAAGCTTTCTTT.

The CDR3 reads CSVSRATTTGELFF. The CDR3 DNA sequence: TGCAGCGTCTCCCGGGCCACAACGACCGGGGAGCTGTTTTTT. The chain employs TRBV29-1 and TRBJ2-2, with no clear D. The length of the CDR3 is 14 residues. Germline V lookup: CDR1 SQVTM, CDR2 ANQGSEA. The ends were cut back, 6 bases at V and 5 bases at J, with 16 bases in the middle.

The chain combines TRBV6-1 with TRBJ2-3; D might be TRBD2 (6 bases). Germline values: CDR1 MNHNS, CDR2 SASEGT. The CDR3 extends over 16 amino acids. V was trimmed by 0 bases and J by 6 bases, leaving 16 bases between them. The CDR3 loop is CASSEALGAGPDTQYF. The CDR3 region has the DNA TGTGCCAGCAGTGAAGCCCTTGGAGCGGGCCCGGATACGCAGTATTTT.

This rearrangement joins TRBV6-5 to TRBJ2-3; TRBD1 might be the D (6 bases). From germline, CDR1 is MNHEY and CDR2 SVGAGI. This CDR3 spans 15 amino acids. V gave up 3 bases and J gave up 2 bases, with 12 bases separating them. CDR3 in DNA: TGTGCCAGCAGTTATAGTGGACAGAACACAGATACGCAGTATTTT. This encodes CASSYSGQNTDTQYF.

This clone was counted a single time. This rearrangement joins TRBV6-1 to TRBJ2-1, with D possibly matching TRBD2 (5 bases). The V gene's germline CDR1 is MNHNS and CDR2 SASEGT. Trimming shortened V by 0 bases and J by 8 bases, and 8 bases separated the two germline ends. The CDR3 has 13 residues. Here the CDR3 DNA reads TGTGCCAGCAGTGAAGCGGAACTAGATGAGCAGTTCTTC. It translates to CASSEAELDEQFF.

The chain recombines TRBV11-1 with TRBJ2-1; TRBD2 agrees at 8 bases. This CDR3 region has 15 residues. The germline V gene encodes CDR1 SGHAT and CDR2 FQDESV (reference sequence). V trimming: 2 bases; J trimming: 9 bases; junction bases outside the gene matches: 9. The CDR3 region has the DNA TGTGCCAGCAGCTTACAGCGGGTAGCGGGGATTGAGCAGTTCTTC. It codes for CASSLQRVAGIEQFF.